This TCR beta chain is from a study of early T cells in non-severe SARS-CoV-2 infection. Study-level background: Bulk RNA from unsorted whole blood was sequenced; chains were unpaired.

General observations from the study: Database matching using VDJdb favored anti-spike CD8 responses, with private and CD4 specificities left missing.

This clonotype was counted ten times or more. Its antigen is unknown. Attachment of unique molecular identifiers was made to individual cDNA molecules. TCRdb re-called the 5' RACE reads with MiXCR, one entry per CDR3 protein. The top ten clones hold under 6.5% of a sample with tens of thousands of distinct CDR3 sequences, about 4.9% of them seen once. The sequence was collected from an adult who was a healthcare worker with PCR-confirmed SARS-CoV-2 infection or an uninfected control (not recorded which). The source material was whole blood.

CDR3 DNA: TGCGCCAGCAGCCAACGACGGTTTGATTCACCCCTCCACTTT. Translation gives CASSQRRFDSPLHF. The V call is TRBV4-3, the J call TRBJ1-6, with unresolved D. The CDR3 has 14 residues. The V end lost 2 bases, the J end lost 8 bases, and 10 bases lay between the germline ends. The germline CDR1 and CDR2 sequences are LGHNA and YSLEER.